The 3 T cell receptor beta chains given below trace back to one sample, sequenced in a study of cytomegalovirus exposure and HLA in healthy donors. This PCR relied on a set of 60 Vbeta primers and 13 Jbeta primers. Libraries were prepared by immunoSEQ multiplex PCR; TCRdb keeps only in-frame clonotypes and omits some of them. The sample lists about 150,000 clones; about 80% were seen once. Input material: PBMCs. These receptors all stem from a man aged 30 to 45 in good health and CMV-seropositive.

This chain uses TRBV11-2 with TRBJ2-3; the D is unclear. This CDR3 is built from 11 residues. Trimming pared 1 base from V and 10 bases from J, leaving 6 bases between. Germline CDR1 and CDR2: SGHAT and FQNNGV. The CDR3 sequence: CASSLGVAQYF. For the CDR3, the DNA is TGTGCCAGCAGCTTAGGTGTAGCGCAGTATTTT.

This chain joins TRBV6-1 and TRBJ1-4; D not resolved. V dropped 7 bases and J dropped 4 bases, with 13 bases sitting between them. The CDR3 covers 14 residues. Germline V lookup: CDR1 MNHNS, CDR2 SASEGT. This CDR3 is CASKMEVVNEKLFF. CDR3 coding DNA: TGTGCCAGCAAAATGGAGGTTGTTAATGAAAAACTGTTTTTT.

V usage is TRBV30 and J usage is TRBJ1-4, with D unresolved. Germline assignment: CDR1 GTSNPN and CDR2 SVGIG (reference sequence). V was pared by 2 bases and J by 0 bases, with 16 bases between. The CDR3 is made up of 17 amino acids. The CDR3 DNA follows: TGTGCCTGGAGTCCGAACTCATTCGTTGCAACTAATGAAAAACTGTTTTTT. It yields the protein CAWSPNSFVATNEKLFF.